This is a list of T cell receptor beta chains from one sample in a study of cytomegalovirus exposure and HLA in healthy donors. Libraries were prepared by immunoSEQ multiplex PCR; TCRdb keeps only in-frame clonotypes and omits some of them. The sample contains hundreds of thousands of clones, roughly 88% of which appear only once. What was sequenced was PBMCs. The receptors originated from a woman in her late teens or twenties in good health and CMV-seronegative. Each CDR3 is given with its conserved first and last residue. Fields, in order: J gene, D gene, clone size, CDR3 length, V gene, CDR3 DNA, CDR3 protein. D genes are given only for firm matches. Clone size is given for some rows only: seen once, a few or many times, or a class if the clone is expanded.

TRBJ2-7 | - | - | 17 | TRBV30 | TGTGCCTGGTCGCGGAGAGTAGCGACCTTAGCCTCCTACGAGCAGTACTTC | CAWSRRVATLASYEQYF
TRBJ2-7 | TRBD1 | - | 14 | TRBV5-1 | TGCGCCAGCAGCCACCGGGACAGGACCTACGAGCAGTACTTC | CASSHRDRTYEQYF
TRBJ2-7 | TRBD1 | - | 15 | TRBV27 | TGTGCCAGCAGTCATGGACAGGGGTTCTTATACGAGCAGTACTTC | CASSHGQGFLYEQYF
TRBJ2-1 | TRBD2 | - | 14 | TRBV9 | TGTGCCAGCAGTCGGACTAGCGACTACAATGAGCAGTTCTTC | CASSRTSDYNEQFF
TRBJ2-2 | TRBD2 | once | 15 | TRBV6-5 | TGTGCCAGCAAAACGGGACTAGCGGACACCGGGGAGCTGTTTTTT | CASKTGLADTGELFF
TRBJ2-7 | - | - | 12 | TRBV6-1 | TGTGCCAGCAATACAGGGGGGGGCGAGCAGTACTTC | CASNTGGGEQYF
TRBJ1-1 | - | - | 15 | TRBV14 | TGTGCCAGCAGCCAAGCCCGGGGACAGAACACTGAAGCTTTCTTT | CASSQARGQNTEAFF
TRBJ1-2 | TRBD1 | - | 12 | TRBV6-5 | TGTGCCAGCAGTTCGACAGGGATGCGCTACACCTTC | CASSSTGMRYTF
TRBJ2-3 | TRBD2 | - | 13 | TRBV4-2 | TGTGCCAGCAGCCAAGAAATGGGCACACTAGCGGGTTTT | CASSQEMGTLAGF
TRBJ2-1 | TRBD1 | - | 17 | TRBV11-3 | TGTGCCAGCAGCCATGGGACAGGGGCGGTTTCCTACAATGAGCAGTTCTTC | CASSHGTGAVSYNEQFF
TRBJ2-3 | TRBD2 | - | 18 | TRBV28 | TGTGCCAGCAGTTTATTCCTTACTAGCGGGGGTGATACAGATACGCAGTATTTT | CASSLFLTSGGDTDTQYF
TRBJ2-1 | TRBD2 | - | 17 | TRBV7-2 | TGTGCCAGCAGCTTAGGAGGACTAGCCCCGTCCTACAATGAGCAGTTCTTC | CASSLGGLAPSYNEQFF
TRBJ2-1 | TRBD2 | - | 17 | TRBV28 | TGTGCCAGCAGCAGTACGGGGGGGACTAGCTCCTACAATGAGCAGTTCTTC | CASSSTGGTSSYNEQFF
TRBJ2-4 | - | - | 18 | TRBV27 | TGTGCCAGCAGTTTATCCCCGCCGGACACATTAGCCAAAAACATTCAGTACTTC | CASSLSPPDTLAKNIQYF
TRBJ2-1 | - | - | 16 | TRBV7-8 | TGTGCCAGCAGCCCGGACTCACCAGTGGTGTTGAATGAGCAGTTCTTC | CASSPDSPVVLNEQFF
TRBJ2-5 | - | - | 14 | TRBV10-2 | TGCGCCAGCAGTGTGGAACGGAGACAAGAGACCCAGTACTTC | CASSVERRQETQYF
TRBJ2-1 | TRBD1 | - | 14 | TRBV19 | TGTGCCAGTAGTGGGACAGAATCCTACAATGAGCAGTTCTTC | CASSGTESYNEQFF
TRBJ2-7 | - | - | 19 | TRBV15 | TGTGCCACCTATAACACTCAGGGTAAAAGGGGGTTTCTCTCCTACGAGCAGTACTTC | CATYNTQGKRGFLSYEQYF
TRBJ2-5 | TRBD2 | - | 17 | TRBV29-1 | TGCAGCGTCCCACAACATGTAGCGGGAGCCGTCCAAGAGACCCAGTACTTC | CSVPQHVAGAVQETQYF
TRBJ2-3 | TRBD2 | once | 16 | TRBV9 | TGTGCCAGCAGCGTAGGGAGCGGGAGGGTCGCAGATACGCAGTATTTT | CASSVGSGRVADTQYF
TRBJ2-5 | - | - | 15 | TRBV4-1 | TGCGCCAGCAGCCAAGGACAACGGATTCAAGAGACCCAGTACTTC | CASSQGQRIQETQYF
TRBJ2-7 | - | - | 12 | TRBV29-1 | TGCAGCGTTGTCCAGGGGACCTACGAGCAGTACTTC | CSVVQGTYEQYF
TRBJ2-3 | - | - | 15 | TRBV5-4 | TGTGCCAGCAGCTTGGACTCAGGGGTGACAGATACGCAGTATTTT | CASSLDSGVTDTQYF
TRBJ2-3 | TRBD2 | - | 16 | TRBV7-9 | TGTGCCAGCAGCTCTTCCGGACTAGTGGGCACAGATACGCAGTATTTT | CASSSSGLVGTDTQYF
TRBJ2-1 | - | - | 14 | TRBV6-4 | TGTGCCAGCAGTGTGAGTGGGAGTAGTGGTGAGCAGTTCTTC | CASSVSGSSGEQFF
TRBJ2-1 | - | - | 14 | TRBV5-8 | TGTGCCAGCAGCTTGGAGACGAGCGCAGATGAGCAGTTCTTC | CASSLETSADEQFF
TRBJ2-7 | TRBD2 | - | 17 | TRBV7-2 | TGTGCCAGCAGCCCTAGCGGGAGGGCCGACTATATATCCGGGCAGTACTTC | CASSPSGRADYISGQYF
TRBJ1-2 | TRBD1 | - | 13 | TRBV25-1 | TGTGCCAGCAGTGAACCAACAGGGGGCGCTTACACCTTC | CASSEPTGGAYTF
TRBJ2-7 | TRBD1 | once | 14 | TRBV28 | TGTGCCAGCAGTGCACAGGGGGCCTTCTACGAGCAGTACTTC | CASSAQGAFYEQYF
TRBJ1-5 | - | - | 16 | TRBV27 | TGTGCCAGCATGACCCCGACCCGTGGGACTAGTCAGCCCCAGCATTTT | CASMTPTRGTSQPQHF
TRBJ2-2 | - | - | 15 | TRBV11-2 | TGTGCCAGCAGCAACCAGGGTCTGGACACCGGGGAGCTGTTTTTT | CASSNQGLDTGELFF
TRBJ2-7 | TRBD1 | - | 15 | TRBV6-4 | TGTGCCAGGGGGACCACCGGGACAGCGTTTTACGAGCAGTACTTC | CARGTTGTAFYEQYF
TRBJ1-2 | TRBD1 | - | 13 | TRBV27 | TGTGCCAGCAGTTTAGACAGGGGCTATGGCTACACCTTC | CASSLDRGYGYTF
TRBJ2-3 | TRBD2 | - | 16 | TRBV18 | TGTGCCAGCTCACCAGGACGAGCGGGGGGGACGGATACGCAGTATTTT | CASSPGRAGGTDTQYF
TRBJ2-7 | - | - | 13 | TRBV5-6 | TGTGCCAGCAGCTCTGGCAACCTCTACGAGCAGTACTTC | CASSSGNLYEQYF
TRBJ2-1 | TRBD2 | - | 14 | TRBV27 | TGTGCCAGCGGTAGCGGGAGTCCAGACAATGAGCAGTTCTTC | CASGSGSPDNEQFF
TRBJ2-1 | TRBD1 | - | 15 | TRBV5-6 | TGTGCCAGCAGCTTAGCCAGGGGGCTACGTAATGAGCAGTTCTTC | CASSLARGLRNEQFF
TRBJ2-1 | - | - | 16 | TRBV25-1 | TGTGCCAGCAGTGAACAGACAGGCCCCTCCTACAATGAGCAGTTCTTC | CASSEQTGPSYNEQFF
TRBJ2-5 | - | - | 13 | TRBV4-1 | TGCGCCAGCAGCCAAGTCCTCTTGGAGACCCAGTACTTC | CASSQVLLETQYF
TRBJ2-3 | - | - | 14 | TRBV7-6 | TGTGCCAGCAGCTTGGGTGGTCCCGGGGATACGCAGTATTTT | CASSLGGPGDTQYF
TRBJ2-1 | TRBD1 | once | 15 | TRBV18 | TGTGCCAGCTCACCGGGGACAGGGATCAACAATGAGCAGTTCTTC | CASSPGTGINNEQFF
TRBJ2-1 | - | - | 16 | TRBV29-1 | TGCAGCGTCCAAGGGAGTCCAATTAAGGACCACAATGAGCAGTTCTTC | CSVQGSPIKDHNEQFF
TRBJ2-3 | TRBD1 | - | 16 | TRBV19 | TGTGCCAGTAGTATTGGGACAGGGAGGTTATCAGATACGCAGTATTTT | CASSIGTGRLSDTQYF
TRBJ2-7 | TRBD1 | many | 16 | TRBV27 | TGTGCCAGCAGTTACCTCCGGGACAGGGGGCCGGACGAGCAGTACTTC | CASSYLRDRGPDEQYF
TRBJ2-7 | - | few | 16 | TRBV6-1 | TGTGCCAGCAGTGAAGCGGTGGAGGGGACGATTCACGAGCAGTACTTC | CASSEAVEGTIHEQYF
TRBJ1-1 | - | - | 14 | TRBV5-1 | TGCGCCAGCAGCTTCCAGGGCCCGGACACTGAAGCTTTCTTT | CASSFQGPDTEAFF
TRBJ2-1 | TRBD2 | - | 16 | TRBV7-7 | TGTGCCAGCAGCTTAGCGCTCACTAGCGGGACCAATGAGCAGTTCTTC | CASSLALTSGTNEQFF
TRBJ2-1 | - | - | 13 | TRBV19 | TGTGCCAGTACCCCAGGGCCTAGCGATGAGCAGTTCTTC | CASTPGPSDEQFF
TRBJ1-2 | TRBD1 | - | 13 | TRBV19 | TGTGCCAGTAGAGAGACAGGGTTCCTCGGCTACACCTTC | CASRETGFLGYTF
TRBJ2-7 | - | once | 14 | TRBV15 | TGTGCCACCAGCAGAGTTACACATACCTACGAGCAGTACTTC | CATSRVTHTYEQYF
TRBJ2-7 | - | - | 15 | TRBV10-3 | TGTGCCATCAGTGGTACCGGAGGGCCCTCCTACGAGCAGTACTTC | CAISGTGGPSYEQYF
TRBJ2-2 | TRBD2 | - | 16 | TRBV9 | TGTGCCAGCAGCGGTAGCGGGCTCAGGAACACCGGGGAGCTGTTTTTT | CASSGSGLRNTGELFF
TRBJ1-5 | - | - | 14 | TRBV9 | TGTGCCAGCAGCTTGGGGGGGACGGGTAAGCCCCAGCATTTT | CASSLGGTGKPQHF
TRBJ1-5 | TRBD1 | - | 17 | TRBV6-1 | TGTGCCAGCAGTGGCCCGGGCAGGGGGTATAGCAATCAGCCCCAGCATTTT | CASSGPGRGYSNQPQHF